The rows below give T cell receptor beta chains drawn from one sample of a study of CXCR3-negative and CXCR3-positive naive CD8 T cells. Each CDR3 protein gets one entry in TCRdb, which reprocessed the 5' RACE reads and gives no DNA. The repertoire table contains roughly 100,000 distinct CDR3 sequences. Sequenced input: naive CXCR3- CD8+ T cells from blood. Source of these receptors: a human donor in good health. Some clones in this sample may be carry-over from other donors' samples. Each CDR3 is given with its conserved first and last residue.

v_gene: TRBV29-1
j_gene: TRBJ1-1
CDR3aa: CSVDIGDRYEAFF

v_gene: TRBV7-9
j_gene: TRBJ1-2
CDR3aa: CASSPSEGAGGYTF

v_gene: TRBV2
j_gene: TRBJ2-5
CDR3aa: CASSMLPAAGGETQYF

v_gene: TRBV7-6
j_gene: TRBJ2-3
CDR3aa: CASSLALAATHTDTQYF

v_gene: TRBV20-1
j_gene: TRBJ1-1
CDR3aa: CSAFRGDTEAFF

v_gene: TRBV4-1
j_gene: TRBJ2-2
CDR3aa: CASSQVADNTGELFF

v_gene: TRBV20-1
j_gene: TRBJ1-5
CDR3aa: CSARDSQGPRRSNQPQHF

v_gene: TRBV5-1
j_gene: TRBJ2-3
CDR3aa: CASSGDRSGLADTDTQYF

v_gene: TRBV28
j_gene: TRBJ2-5
CDR3aa: CASSPWAGGETQYF

v_gene: TRBV29-1
j_gene: TRBJ1-1
CDR3aa: CSVNRGIPITEAFF

v_gene: TRBV29-1
j_gene: TRBJ1-1
CDR3aa: CSVDEGQGVEAFF

v_gene: TRBV30
j_gene: TRBJ1-1
CDR3aa: CAWSGRGTEAFF

v_gene: TRBV29-1
j_gene: TRBJ2-5
CDR3aa: CSVEGQETQYF

v_gene: TRBV29-1
j_gene: TRBJ1-2
CDR3aa: CSVGTRNYGYTF

v_gene: TRBV5-1
j_gene: TRBJ2-2
CDR3aa: CASSLELAGVTGELFF

v_gene: TRBV5-6
j_gene: TRBJ1-1
CDR3aa: CASSSGTGGWNTEAFF

v_gene: TRBV28
j_gene: TRBJ2-7
CDR3aa: CASSLSGSLSTYEQYF

v_gene: TRBV6-1
j_gene: TRBJ1-4
CDR3aa: CASSLWTDLTTNEKLFF

v_gene: TRBV20-1
j_gene: TRBJ2-7
CDR3aa: CSARNRGFYEQYF

v_gene: TRBV5-4
j_gene: TRBJ2-7
CDR3aa: CASSRPGGPYEQYF

v_gene: TRBV29-1
j_gene: TRBJ2-5
CDR3aa: CSAQTDALYQETQYF

v_gene: TRBV6-5
j_gene: TRBJ2-6
CDR3aa: CASRLEVASGANVLTF

v_gene: TRBV30
j_gene: TRBJ1-1
CDR3aa: CAWSEGDTEAFF

v_gene: TRBV29-1
j_gene: TRBJ1-2
CDR3aa: CSVLPGTGDYTF